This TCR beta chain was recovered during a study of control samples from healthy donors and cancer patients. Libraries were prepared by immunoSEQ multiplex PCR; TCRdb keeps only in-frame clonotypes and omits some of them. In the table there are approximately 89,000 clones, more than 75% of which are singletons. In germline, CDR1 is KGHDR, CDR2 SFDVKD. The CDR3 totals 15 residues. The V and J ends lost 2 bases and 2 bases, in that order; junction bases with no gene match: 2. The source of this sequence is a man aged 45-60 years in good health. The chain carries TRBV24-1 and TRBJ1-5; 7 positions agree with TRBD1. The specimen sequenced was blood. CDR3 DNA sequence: TGTGCCACCAGTGATTCCGGACAGGGCAATCAGCCCCAGCATTTT. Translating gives CATSDSGQGNQPQHF.